The clone carrying this T cell receptor beta chain was seen more than once but under ten times. This sample is drawn from a study of CD8+CD57+ T cells in acquired aplastic anemia. The use of genomic DNA as template underpinned the TCR beta VDJ and CDR3 profiling. TCRdb processed the reads anew with MiXCR; each CDR3 protein has one entry. In the table there are under 200,000 distinct CDR3 sequences, 71% of which are singletons. This CDR3 is 15 amino acids long. Germline V gives CDR1 SGHRS, CDR2 YFSETQ. J was trimmed by 2 bases and V by 4 bases; bases with no gene match: 9. Sequencing was done on patients that had shown CD8+CD57+ cell expansion by flow cytometry.

The clonotype was recovered from a human donor with aplastic anemia. Sequencing used sorted CD4+, CD8+, or CD8+CD57+ T cells (not recorded which) from PBMCs. This chain uses TRBV5-1 with TRBJ2-7; 7 positions match TRBD1. The CDR3 region is CASSDGTAFPYEQYF. The CDR3 DNA reads TGCGCCAGCAGCGATGGGACAGCGTTTCCCTACGAGCAGTACTTC.